The 31 T cell receptor beta chains in this list originate from one sample, sequenced in a study of radiotherapy plus CTLA-4 blockade in lung cancer. The protocol was immunoSEQ multiplex PCR, while the TCRdb copy is restricted to in-frame clones and leaves out a portion. This sample carries some 71,000 clones, 76% of them seen once, and the ten largest clones take about 16%. The input for sequencing was peripheral blood, taken from a patient treated with radiotherapy plus ipilimumab. The receptors were sampled from a human donor with non-small cell lung cancer whose response to radiotherapy plus ipilimumab could not be evaluated. Some clones in this sample may be carry-over from other donors' samples.

This chain links TRBV30 with TRBJ2-7; 10 bases fit TRBD1. V lost 7 bases, J lost 6 bases, and 6 bases stayed unmatched. From germline, CDR1 is GTSNPN and CDR2 SVGIG (reference sequence). This CDR3 has 12 residues. This CDR3 reads CASTGGRLEQYF. CDR3 bases: TGTGCCTCGACAGGGGGCAGGCTCGAGCAGTACTTC.

This chain uses TRBV27 with TRBJ2-2; 7 bases are a match to TRBD2. Germline V lookup: CDR1 MNHEY, CDR2 SMNVEV (reference sequence). CDR3 size: 19 residues. V gave up 5 bases and J gave up 2 bases; unmatched junction bases: 17. CDR3 coding DNA: TGTGCCAGCAGTCCCGTGTGGGGGGGGGTTCGCCCAAACACCGGGGAGCTGTTTTTT. Translated, it gives CASSPVWGGVRPNTGELFF.

The V call is TRBV10-3, the J call TRBJ2-3, with 8 bases identical to TRBD2. The CDR3 has 16 amino acids. Germline CDR1 reads ENHRY; CDR2 reads SYGVKD. V gave up 4 bases and J gave up 1 base; unmatched junction bases: 7. CDR3 sequence reads: CAISAYHGGGTDTQYF. CDR3 sequence (DNA): TGTGCCATCAGTGCCTACCACGGGGGGGGCACAGATACGCAGTATTTT.

The rearrangement links TRBV18 to TRBJ2-2; possibly TRBD1 for D (6 bases). V dropped 5 bases and J dropped 1 base, with 11 bases sitting between them. The V gene's germline CDR1 is KGHSH and CDR2 LQKENI. This CDR3 is built from 15 residues. CDR3 in amino acids: CASSTGTLNTGELFF. The DNA for the CDR3 is TGTGCCAGCTCAACCGGGACATTGAACACCGGGGAGCTGTTTTTT. The whole variable domain, remainder taken from reference TRBV18 and TRBJ2-2, is NAGVMQNPRHLVRRRGQEARLRCSPMKGHSHVYWYRQLPEEGLKFMVYLQKENIIDESGMPKERFSAEFPKEGPSILRIQQVVRGDSAAYFCASSTGTLNTGELFFGEGSRLTVL.

This chain joins TRBV6-5 and TRBJ1-2, with TRBD1 matching 9 bases. This CDR3 spans 14 amino acids. V dropped 6 bases and J dropped 7; count of bases not matched to a gene: 9. Germline V lookup: CDR1 MNHEY, CDR2 SVGAGI. The CDR3 coding sequence is TGTGCCAGCAGCCCCGCGGGACAGGGACGTGGCTACACCTTC. Amino acids: CASSPAGQGRGYTF.

By sample share, this clone is medium-sized (0.01 to 0.1%). The chain carries TRBV28 and TRBJ2-3; D unclear. Per germline, CDR1 MDHEN and CDR2 SYDVKM. The V and J ends lost 6 bases and 4 bases respectively, with 17 bases between them. The CDR3 runs 15 residues. Here the CDR3 reads CASSPMAAIADTQYF. The CDR3 DNA sequence: TGTGCCAGCAGCCCGATGGCGGCGATTGCAGATACGCAGTATTTT.

The CDR3 loop reads CASSLSAYEQYF. The CDR3 DNA reads TGCGCCAGCAGCTTGTCAGCCTACGAGCAGTACTTC. The chain links TRBV5-1 to TRBJ2-7, with D hard to call. V lost 1 base and J 2 bases, leaving 4 bases between the germline ends. The CDR3 length is 12 residues. Germline V gene lookup returns CDR1 SGHRS and CDR2 YFSETQ.

The gene calls are TRBV19 and TRBJ1-2, with 7 bases aligning to TRBD1. Unmatched junction bases numbered 12, after V lost 3 bases and J lost 8 bases. Per the germline V gene, CDR1 is LNHDA and CDR2 is SQIVND (reference sequence). This CDR3 comprises 15 residues. CDR3 in amino acids: CASSILTGRNSGYTF. CDR3 nucleotide sequence: TGTGCCAGTAGTATCCTGACAGGGAGAAATTCGGGCTACACCTTC.

V usage is TRBV6-5 and J usage is TRBJ1-5, with TRBD1 matching over 10 bases. The V gene's germline CDR1 is MNHEY and CDR2 SVGAGI. Trimming at V came to 6 bases and at J to 2 bases, leaving 4 bases not matched to a gene. The CDR3 has 15 residues. The CDR3 region has the DNA TGTGCCAGCAGCTACGGGACAGGGGGCAATCAGCCCCAGCATTTT. Translating it yields CASSYGTGGNQPQHF.

The genes are TRBV5-1 and TRBJ2-1; 11 nucleotides match TRBD2. This CDR3 contains 16 residues. Trimming removed 0 bases from V and 10 bases from J; junction bases left unmatched: 9. The germline CDR1 and CDR2 sequences are SGHRS and YFSETQ. The CDR3 bases are TGCGCCAGCAGCTTGGGGGGTAGCGGGGGGGCAGGAGAGCAGTTCTTC. Translation gives CASSLGGSGGAGEQFF. Full variable domain (rest looked up from reference TRBV5-1 and TRBJ2-1): KAGVTQTPRYLIKTRGQQVTLSCSPISGHRSVSWYQQTPGQGLQFLFEYFSETQRNKGNFPGRFSGRQFSNSRSEMNVSTLELGDSALYLCASSLGGSGGAGEQFFGPGTRLTVL.

The rearrangement joins TRBV28 to TRBJ1-2, with 12 nucleotides matching TRBD1. The germline V gene has CDR1 MDHEN and CDR2 SYDVKM. Trimming cost V 6 bases and J 6 bases; bases outside gene matches: 11. The CDR3 is 16 residues long. Here the CDR3 reads CASSLSGTGGFDGYTF. The CDR3 coding sequence is TGTGCCAGCAGCCTCTCCGGGACAGGGGGCTTTGATGGCTACACCTTC.

This clone is termed large. CDR3 protein: CASSPGDNSPLHF. DNA of the CDR3: TGTGCCAGCAGCCCAGGGGATAATTCACCCCTCCACTTT. The V and J genes are TRBV5-6 and TRBJ1-6; maybe TRBD1 (6 bases). V lost 4 bases to trimming and J lost 5 bases, with 7 bases between them. Germline V gene data show CDR1 as SGHDT and CDR2 as YYEEEE. This CDR3 contains 13 residues.

The chain joins TRBV2 to TRBJ1-4, with a weak D call TRBD1 (6 bases). CDR1 is SNHLY and CDR2 is FYNNEI in the germline V gene. V shed 6 bases and J shed 7 bases, with 18 bases lying between them. The length of the CDR3 is 15 residues. CDR3 sequence: CASRGPGTRGEKLFF. CDR3 DNA: TGTGCCAGCAGGGGACCCGGGACAAGGGGTGAAAAACTGTTTTTT.

The chain joins TRBV7-9 to TRBJ1-1; tentatively, D is TRBD1 (5 bases). Germline CDR1 is SEHNR and CDR2 is FQNEAQ (reference sequence). Trimming pared 1 base from V and 3 bases from J, leaving 9 bases between. The CDR3 sequence is 14 residues long. The CDR3 here is CASSLVGDHTEAFF. The CDR3 coding sequence is TGTGCCAGCAGCTTAGTAGGGGATCACACTGAAGCTTTCTTT.

The sample holds one count of this clone. This chain links TRBV9 with TRBJ2-1, with D possibly TRBD2 on 7 matching bases. With 3 bases removed from V and 1 base from J, the gap between germline ends came to 8 bases. This CDR3 has 14 residues. Germline V CDR1 and CDR2: SGDLS, YYNGEE. CDR3 amino acids: CASSEGGSYNEQFF. CDR3 in DNA: TGTGCCAGCAGCGAGGGGGGGTCCTACAATGAGCAGTTCTTC.

This chain connects TRBV7-9 to TRBJ2-7; 11 positions agree with TRBD1. CDR1 SEHNR and CDR2 FQNEAQ come from the germline V gene (reference sequence). CDR3 size: 15 residues. J gave up 8 bases and V 5 bases, and 11 bases lay outside the gene matches. CDR3 bases: TGTGCCAGCAGCCTAACCGGGACAGGGGGTTCCAAGCAGTACTTC. Amino acid sequence: CASSLTGTGGSKQYF.

This clone was recorded only once. This sequence joins TRBV9 and TRBJ1-6, with a tentative D call TRBD1 (5 bases). This CDR3 region has 14 residues. V gave up 7 bases and J gave up 1 base, with 9 bases separating them. Germline V CDR1 and CDR2: SGDLS, YYNGEE. CDR3 residues: CASCRESYNSPLHF. Here the CDR3 DNA reads TGTGCCAGCTGCAGGGAATCCTATAATTCACCCCTCCACTTT. The variable domain in full, with the rest retrieved from reference TRBV9 and TRBJ1-6, is DSGVTQTPKHLITATGQRVTLRCSPRSGDLSVYWYQQSLDQGLQFLIQYYNGEERAKGNILERFSAQQFPDLHSELNLSSLELGDSALYFCASCRESYNSPLHFGNGTRLTVT.

The rearrangement uses TRBV5-6 and TRBJ2-6; 10 bases match TRBD1. Germline V lookup: CDR1 SGHDT, CDR2 YYEEEE. Trimming at V came to 2 bases and at J to 1 base, leaving 9 bases not matched to a gene. This CDR3 contains 19 residues. Here the CDR3 DNA reads TGTGCCAGCAGCTTTGCGGGGACAGGGGCCCCTTCTGGGGCCAACGTCCTGACTTTC. Translation: CASSFAGTGAPSGANVLTF.

This rearrangement joins TRBV9 to TRBJ2-7, with TRBD1 matching over 7 bases. V was clipped by 5 bases and J by 3 bases; unmatched bases: 8. The CDR3 runs to 14 residues. Germline CDR1 and CDR2: SGDLS and YYNGEE. The CDR3, as DNA: TGTGCCAGCAGTGAGGGAACAGGGGTCTACGAGCAGTACTTC. Protein product: CASSEGTGVYEQYF.

The genes are TRBV10-3 and TRBJ2-7, with D perhaps matching TRBD1 (6 bases). In germline, CDR1 is ENHRY, CDR2 SYGVKD. V gave up 2 bases and J gave up 3 bases, with 8 bases separating them. CDR3 length equals 13 residues. The CDR3 DNA reads TGTGCCATCAGTGAGACAGGGATCTACGAGCAGTACTTC. It codes for CAISETGIYEQYF.

J is TRBJ1-3 and V is TRBV28, with TRBD1 matching over 7 bases. From germline, CDR1 is MDHEN and CDR2 SYDVKM. The junction had 4 bases not matched to a gene; V was cut back by 5 bases and J by 0 bases. The length of the CDR3 is 15 residues. In DNA, the CDR3 is TGTGCCAGCAGTCTACAGGGGACCTCTGGAAACACCATATATTTT. Its protein product is CASSLQGTSGNTIYF.

The chain carries TRBV7-6 and TRBJ1-2; D might be TRBD1 (5 bases). Trimming stripped 3 bases from V and 8 bases from J, with 13 bases between. CDR3 length equals 13 residues. Germline CDR1 and CDR2: SGHVS and FNYEAQ. The DNA for the CDR3 is TGTGCCAGCAGCTTGGTGACAGATCGGGGCTACACCTTC. Translation: CASSLVTDRGYTF. The full variable domain, rest sourced from reference TRBV7-6 and TRBJ1-2, is GAGVSQSPRYKVTKRGQDVALRCDPISGHVSLYWYRQALGQGPEFLTYFNYEAQQDKSGLPNDRFSAERPEGSISTLTIQRTEQRDSAMYRCASSLVTDRGYTFGSGTRLTVV.

The V and J genes are TRBV30 and TRBJ1-2; TRBD1 aligns across 8 bases. In germline, CDR1 is GTSNPN, CDR2 SVGIG (reference sequence). V dropped 0 bases and J dropped 6; count of bases not matched to a gene: 6. The CDR3 is 14 residues long. The CDR3 loop is CAWSVMDRAHGYTF. The CDR3 DNA is TGTGCCTGGAGTGTGATGGACAGGGCCCATGGCTACACCTTC.

The chain links TRBV2 to TRBJ1-2; D unclear. Germline CDR1 and CDR2: SNHLY and FYNNEI. V dropped 6 bases and J dropped 6 bases, with 14 bases sitting between them. The CDR3 spans 13 residues. The CDR3 DNA is TGTGCCAGCAGGGTAGGGTTCGGGGATGGCTACACCTTC. This codes for CASRVGFGDGYTF.

The V and J genes are TRBV28 and TRBJ1-2, with D uncertain. This CDR3 is 14 amino acids long. V dropped 8 bases and J dropped 4 bases, with 17 bases sitting between them. Germline-derived CDR1 and CDR2 are MDHEN and SYDVKM. The CDR3: CASGPSGGSYGYTF. As DNA, the CDR3 is TGTGCCAGCGGACCTTCAGGAGGAAGCTATGGCTACACCTTC.

CDR3 DNA sequence: TGCGCCAGCAGCATCTGGACAGGTTTGAACACTGAAGCTTTCTTT. It encodes CASSIWTGLNTEAFF. V gene TRBV5-1 combines with J gene TRBJ1-1; 7 nucleotides match TRBD1. Per germline, CDR1 SGHRS and CDR2 YFSETQ. The length of the CDR3 is 15 residues. With V trimmed by 4 bases and J by 0 bases, 6 bases remained unmatched.

The chain employs TRBV28 and TRBJ1-2; TRBD1 agrees at 8 bases. The V gene's germline CDR1 is MDHEN and CDR2 SYDVKM. There are 15 residues in the CDR3. J lost 4 bases, V lost 2 bases, and 6 bases had no gene match. CDR3 amino acids: CASSLAGGAGYGYTF. The DNA of the CDR3 is TGTGCCAGCAGTTTAGCAGGGGGCGCGGGCTATGGCTACACCTTC.

J is TRBJ2-6 and V is TRBV5-8, with D possibly being TRBD1 (6 bases). CDR3 size: 16 residues. Germline values: CDR1 SGHTS, CDR2 YDEGEE. V gave up 3 bases and J gave up 0 bases, with 10 bases separating them. CDR3 amino acids: CASSSNRVSGANVLTF. The DNA of the CDR3 is TGTGCCAGCAGCTCGAACAGGGTCTCTGGGGCCAACGTCCTGACTTTC.

The chain links TRBV28 to TRBJ1-2; D call uncertain. This CDR3 is built from 13 residues. CDR1 is MDHEN and CDR2 is SYDVKM in the germline V gene. Deletions cut 3 bases from V and 4 bases from J, with 9 bases between. CDR3 loop: CASSLGTSYGYTF. The CDR3 DNA is TGTGCCAGCAGTTTGGGCACCAGCTATGGCTACACCTTC.

The chain couples TRBV9 to TRBJ2-7; unclear D gene. Germline values: CDR1 SGDLS, CDR2 YYNGEE. Trimming stripped 0 bases from V and 4 bases from J, with 8 bases between. The CDR3 sequence is 13 residues long. The CDR3 sequence: CASSVETVYEQYF. CDR3 nucleotide sequence: TGTGCCAGCAGCGTAGAAACAGTGTACGAGCAGTACTTC. Full variable domain (missing parts from reference TRBV9 and TRBJ2-7): DSGVTQTPKHLITATGQRVTLRCSPRSGDLSVYWYQQSLDQGLQFLIQYYNGEERAKGNILERFSAQQFPDLHSELNLSSLELGDSALYFCASSVETVYEQYFGPGTRLTVT.

This clone was counted between two and nine times. The V and J genes are TRBV28 and TRBJ1-1; the D is unclear. This CDR3 has 11 residues. V was clipped by 5 bases and J by 8 bases, with 9 bases between them. In germline, CDR1 is MDHEN, CDR2 SYDVKM. The CDR3 bases are TGTGCCAGCAGTCCTAACGGGGAAGCTTTCTTT. Protein sequence: CASSPNGEAFF.